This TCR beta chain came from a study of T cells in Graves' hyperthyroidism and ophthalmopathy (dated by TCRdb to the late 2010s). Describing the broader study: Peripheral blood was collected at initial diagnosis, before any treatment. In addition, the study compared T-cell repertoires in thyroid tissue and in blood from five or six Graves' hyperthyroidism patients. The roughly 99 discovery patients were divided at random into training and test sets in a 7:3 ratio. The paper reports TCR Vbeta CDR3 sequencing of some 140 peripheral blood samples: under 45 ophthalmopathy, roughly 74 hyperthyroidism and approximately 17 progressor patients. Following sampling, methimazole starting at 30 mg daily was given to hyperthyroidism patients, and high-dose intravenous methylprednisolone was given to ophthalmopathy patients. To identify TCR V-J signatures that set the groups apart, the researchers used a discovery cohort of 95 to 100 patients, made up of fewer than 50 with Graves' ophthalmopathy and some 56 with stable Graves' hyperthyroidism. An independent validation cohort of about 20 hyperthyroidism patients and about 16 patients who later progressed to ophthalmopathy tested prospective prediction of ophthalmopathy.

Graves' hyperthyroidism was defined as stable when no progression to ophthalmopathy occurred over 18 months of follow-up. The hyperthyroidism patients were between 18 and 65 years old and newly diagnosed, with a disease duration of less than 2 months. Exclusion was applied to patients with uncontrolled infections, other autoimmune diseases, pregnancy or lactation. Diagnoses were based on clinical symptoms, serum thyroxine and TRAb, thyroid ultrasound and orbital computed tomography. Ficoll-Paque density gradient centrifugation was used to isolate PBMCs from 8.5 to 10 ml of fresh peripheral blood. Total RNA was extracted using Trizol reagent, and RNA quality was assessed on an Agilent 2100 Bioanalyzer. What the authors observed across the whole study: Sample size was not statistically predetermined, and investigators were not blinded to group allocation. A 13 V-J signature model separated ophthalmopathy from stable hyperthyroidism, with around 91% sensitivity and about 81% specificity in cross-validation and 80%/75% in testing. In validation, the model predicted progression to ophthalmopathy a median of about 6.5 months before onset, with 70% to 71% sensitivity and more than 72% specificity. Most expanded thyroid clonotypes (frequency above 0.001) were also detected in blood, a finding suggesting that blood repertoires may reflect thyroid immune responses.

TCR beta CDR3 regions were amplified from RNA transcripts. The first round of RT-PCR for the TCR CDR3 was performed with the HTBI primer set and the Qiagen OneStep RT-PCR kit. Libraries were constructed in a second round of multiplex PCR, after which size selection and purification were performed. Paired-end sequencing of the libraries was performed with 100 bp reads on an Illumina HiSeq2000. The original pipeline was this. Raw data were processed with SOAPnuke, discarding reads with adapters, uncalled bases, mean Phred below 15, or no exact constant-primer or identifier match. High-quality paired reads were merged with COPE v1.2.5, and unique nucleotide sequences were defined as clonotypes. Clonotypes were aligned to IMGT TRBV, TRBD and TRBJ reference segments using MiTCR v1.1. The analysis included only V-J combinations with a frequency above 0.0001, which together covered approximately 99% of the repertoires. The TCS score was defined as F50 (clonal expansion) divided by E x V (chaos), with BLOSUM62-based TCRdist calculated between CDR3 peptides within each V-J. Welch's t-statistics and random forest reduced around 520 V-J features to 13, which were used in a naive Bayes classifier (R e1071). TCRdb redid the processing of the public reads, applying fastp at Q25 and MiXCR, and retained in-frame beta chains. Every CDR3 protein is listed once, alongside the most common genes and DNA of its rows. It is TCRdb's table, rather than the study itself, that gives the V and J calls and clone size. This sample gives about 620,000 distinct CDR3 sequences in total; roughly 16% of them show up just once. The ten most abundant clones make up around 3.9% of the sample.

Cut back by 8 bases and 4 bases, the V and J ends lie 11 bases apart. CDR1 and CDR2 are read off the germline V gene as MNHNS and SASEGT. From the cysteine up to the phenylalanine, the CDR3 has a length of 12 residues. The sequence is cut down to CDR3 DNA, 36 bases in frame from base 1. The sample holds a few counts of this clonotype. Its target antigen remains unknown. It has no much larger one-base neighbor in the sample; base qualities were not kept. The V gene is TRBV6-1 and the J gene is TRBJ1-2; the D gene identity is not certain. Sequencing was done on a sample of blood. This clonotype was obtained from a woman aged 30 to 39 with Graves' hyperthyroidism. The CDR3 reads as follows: CASLYRAYGYTF. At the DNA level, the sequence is TGTGCCAGCCTCTACCGCGCCTATGGCTACACCTTC.